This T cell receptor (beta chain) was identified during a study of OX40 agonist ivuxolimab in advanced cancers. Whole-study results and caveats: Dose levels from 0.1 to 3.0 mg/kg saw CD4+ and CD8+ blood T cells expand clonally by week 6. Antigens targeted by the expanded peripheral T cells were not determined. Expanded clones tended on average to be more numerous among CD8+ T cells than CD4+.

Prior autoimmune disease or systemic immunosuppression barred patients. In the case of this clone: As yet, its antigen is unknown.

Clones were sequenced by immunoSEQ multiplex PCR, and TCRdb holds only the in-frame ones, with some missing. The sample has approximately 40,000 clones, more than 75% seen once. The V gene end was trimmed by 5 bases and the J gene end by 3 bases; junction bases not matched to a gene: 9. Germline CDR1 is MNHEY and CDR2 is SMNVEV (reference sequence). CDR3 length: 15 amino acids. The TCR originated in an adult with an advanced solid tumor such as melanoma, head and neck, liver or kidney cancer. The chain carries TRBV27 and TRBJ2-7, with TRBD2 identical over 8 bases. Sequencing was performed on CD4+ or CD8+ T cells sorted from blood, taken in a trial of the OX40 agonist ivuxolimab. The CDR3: CASSPQSGSGYEQYF. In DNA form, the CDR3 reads TGTGCCAGCAGTCCCCAGAGCGGGAGTGGCTACGAGCAGTACTTC.